This T cell receptor beta chain was recorded in a study of metastatic and nonmetastatic thyroid tumors. Study overall: Repertoire data that came from the blood and tumor or nodule tissue of malignant and benign thyroid patients were compared. Regarding the study as a whole: Reports indicated that malignant thyroid tumors showed significantly higher TCR beta diversity than benign nodules did, in blood and tumor.

Authors' data handling: A papillary thyroid cancer distant-metastasis classifier was built from CDR3 differences across clinicopathological groups. TCRdb reprocessed the PCR reads using MiXCR. The authors' filters were not applied to this entry. The data contain fewer than 15,000 clones, about 31% of them singletons. Thyroid surgery had not been preceded by any treatment in any patient. This clone was seen ten or more times. What it recognizes is unknown. The receptor was isolated from a female donor with papillary thyroid cancer or a benign thyroid nodule (not recorded which). Some clones in this sample may be carry-over from other donors' samples. Specimen: tumor tissue.

The CDR3 is CASSPHSGSTDTQYF. The CDR3 DNA reads TGTGCCAGCAGCCCCCATAGCGGGTCCACAGATACGCAGTATTTT. The chain recombines TRBV9 with TRBJ2-3; 7 bases agree with TRBD2. Losses at the gene ends were 4 bases for V and 2 bases for J; bases not matched to a gene: 7. CDR1 SGDLS and CDR2 YYNGEE come from the germline V gene. This CDR3 comprises 15 residues.